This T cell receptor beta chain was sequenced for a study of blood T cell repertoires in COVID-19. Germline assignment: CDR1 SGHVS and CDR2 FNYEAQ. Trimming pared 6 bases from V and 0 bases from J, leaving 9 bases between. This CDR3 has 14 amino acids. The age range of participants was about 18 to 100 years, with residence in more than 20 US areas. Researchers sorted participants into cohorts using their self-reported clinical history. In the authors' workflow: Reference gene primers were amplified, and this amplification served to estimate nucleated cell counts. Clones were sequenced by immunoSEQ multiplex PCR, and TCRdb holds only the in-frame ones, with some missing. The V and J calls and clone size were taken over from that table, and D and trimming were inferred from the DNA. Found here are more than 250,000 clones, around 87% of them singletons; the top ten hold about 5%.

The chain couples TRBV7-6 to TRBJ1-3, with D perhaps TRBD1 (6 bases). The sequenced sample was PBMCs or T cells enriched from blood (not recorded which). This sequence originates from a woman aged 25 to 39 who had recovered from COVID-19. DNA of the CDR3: TGTGCCAGCAGGGACAGCTTCTCTGGAAACACCATATATTTT. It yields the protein CASRDSFSGNTIYF.